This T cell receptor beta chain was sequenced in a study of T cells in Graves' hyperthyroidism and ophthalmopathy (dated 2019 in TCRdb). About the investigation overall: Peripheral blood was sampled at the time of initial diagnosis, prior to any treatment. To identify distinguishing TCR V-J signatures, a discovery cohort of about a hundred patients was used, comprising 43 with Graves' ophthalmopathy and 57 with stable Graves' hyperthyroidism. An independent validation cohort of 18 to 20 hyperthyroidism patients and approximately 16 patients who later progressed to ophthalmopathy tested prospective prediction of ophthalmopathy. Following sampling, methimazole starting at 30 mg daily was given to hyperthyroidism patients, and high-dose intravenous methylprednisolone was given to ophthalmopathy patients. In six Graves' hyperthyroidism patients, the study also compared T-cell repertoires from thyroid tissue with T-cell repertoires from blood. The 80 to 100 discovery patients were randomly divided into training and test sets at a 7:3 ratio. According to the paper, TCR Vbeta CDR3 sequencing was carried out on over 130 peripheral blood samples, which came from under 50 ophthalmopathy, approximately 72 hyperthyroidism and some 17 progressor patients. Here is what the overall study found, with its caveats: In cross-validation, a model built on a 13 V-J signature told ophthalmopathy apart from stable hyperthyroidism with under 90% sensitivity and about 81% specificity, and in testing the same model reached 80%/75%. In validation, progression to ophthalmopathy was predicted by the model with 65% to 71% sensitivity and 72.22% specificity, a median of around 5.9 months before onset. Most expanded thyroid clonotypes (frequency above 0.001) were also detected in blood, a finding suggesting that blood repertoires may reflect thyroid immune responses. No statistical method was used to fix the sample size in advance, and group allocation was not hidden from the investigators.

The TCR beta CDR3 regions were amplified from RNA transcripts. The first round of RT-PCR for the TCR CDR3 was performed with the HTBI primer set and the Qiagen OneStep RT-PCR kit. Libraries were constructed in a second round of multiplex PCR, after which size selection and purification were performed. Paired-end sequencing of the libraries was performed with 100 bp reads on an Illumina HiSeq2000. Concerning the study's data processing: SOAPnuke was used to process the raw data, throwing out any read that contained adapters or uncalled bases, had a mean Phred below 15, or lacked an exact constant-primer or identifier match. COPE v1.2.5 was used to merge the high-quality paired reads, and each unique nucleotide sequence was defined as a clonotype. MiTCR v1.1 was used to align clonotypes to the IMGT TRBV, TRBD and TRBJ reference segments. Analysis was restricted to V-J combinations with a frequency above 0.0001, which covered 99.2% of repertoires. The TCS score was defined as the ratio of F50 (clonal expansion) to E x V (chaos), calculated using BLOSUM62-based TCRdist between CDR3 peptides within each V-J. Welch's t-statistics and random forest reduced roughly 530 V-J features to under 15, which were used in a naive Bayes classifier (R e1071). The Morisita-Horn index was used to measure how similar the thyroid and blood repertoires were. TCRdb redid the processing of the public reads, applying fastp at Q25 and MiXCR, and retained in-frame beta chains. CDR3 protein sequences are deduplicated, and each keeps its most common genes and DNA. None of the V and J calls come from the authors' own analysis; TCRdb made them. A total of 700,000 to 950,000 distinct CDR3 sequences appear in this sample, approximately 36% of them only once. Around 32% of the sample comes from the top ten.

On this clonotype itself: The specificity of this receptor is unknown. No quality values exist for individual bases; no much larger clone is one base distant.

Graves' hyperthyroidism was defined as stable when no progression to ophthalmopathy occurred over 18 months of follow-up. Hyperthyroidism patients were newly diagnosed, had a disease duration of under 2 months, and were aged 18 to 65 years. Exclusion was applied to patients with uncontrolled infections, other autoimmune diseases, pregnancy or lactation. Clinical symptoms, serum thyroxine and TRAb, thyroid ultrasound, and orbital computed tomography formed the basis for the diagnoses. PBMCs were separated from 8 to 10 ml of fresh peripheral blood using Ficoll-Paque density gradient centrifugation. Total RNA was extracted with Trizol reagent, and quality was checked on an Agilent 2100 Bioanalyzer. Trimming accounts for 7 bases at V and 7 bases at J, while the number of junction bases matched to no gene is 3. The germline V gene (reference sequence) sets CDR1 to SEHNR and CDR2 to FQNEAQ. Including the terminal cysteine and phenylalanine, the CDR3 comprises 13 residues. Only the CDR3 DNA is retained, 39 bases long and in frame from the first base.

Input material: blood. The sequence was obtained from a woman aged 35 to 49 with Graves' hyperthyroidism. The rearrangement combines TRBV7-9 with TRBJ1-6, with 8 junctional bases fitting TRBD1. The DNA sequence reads TGTGCCAGCACGTGGACAGGGAATTCACCCCTCCACTTT. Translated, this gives CASTWTGNSPLHF.